The sequence of this T cell receptor (beta chain) was determined in a study of blood T cell repertoires in COVID-19. Study-level background: There were acute and convalescent COVID-19 samples, and they came from the United States, Italy and Spain.

Germline V gene data show CDR1 as SQVTM and CDR2 as ANQGSEA. Trimming left V 4 bases short and J 7 bases short, with 9 bases between. The CDR3 runs to 11 residues. The protocol was immunoSEQ multiplex PCR, while the TCRdb copy is restricted to in-frame clones and leaves out a portion. The top ten clones hold 1.2% of a sample with about 380,000 clones, roughly 90% of them seen once. This sequence was found in a man between 35 and 55 years old with acute or convalescent COVID-19. Sequenced: peripheral blood. V is TRBV29-1 and J is TRBJ2-3, with a possible D match to TRBD1 (5 bases). CDR3 region: CSVGRGNTQYF. The CDR3 DNA sequence: TGCAGCGTTGGTAGGGGAAATACGCAGTATTTT.